This T cell receptor (beta chain) appears in the sequencing data of a study of Graves' ophthalmopathy and Graves' hyperthyroidism. Whole-study results and caveats: Separation of ophthalmopathy from stable hyperthyroidism was achieved by a 13-signature model, at approximately 90% sensitivity and roughly 81% specificity.

Germline loops: CDR1 SGHNT, CDR2 YENEEA. CDR3 length equals 16 residues. J lost 4 bases, V lost 1 base, and 6 bases had no gene match. Transcripts of RNA were the source for amplifying TCR beta CDR3 regions. RT-PCR in the first round used HTBI primers; a second-round multiplex PCR followed. Via MiXCR, TCRdb re-called the multiplex PCR reads, giving one row per CDR3 protein. The top ten hold 11% of the sample, which has about 1.2 million distinct CDR3 sequences, roughly 35% seen once. This clonotype showed up many times. Its antigen is unknown. The receptor's source is an adult man with Graves' hyperthyroidism. The genes are TRBV11-3 and TRBJ2-2, with 7 positions matching TRBD1. The sample consisted of peripheral blood or thyroid tissue (not recorded which). The CDR3 is CASSLAPGQSTGELFF. The CDR3 DNA reads TGTGCCAGCAGCTTAGCCCCGGGACAGTCCACCGGGGAGCTGTTTTTT.